These T cell receptor beta chains were read from a single sample in a study of blood T cell repertoires in COVID-19. TCRdb's copy holds only in-frame clones and misses some; the assay was immunoSEQ multiplex PCR. The profile covers about 240,000 clones, with more than 75% appearing a single time and roughly 3.1% taken by the ten largest. The specimen was PBMCs or T cells enriched from blood (not recorded which). The origin of the receptors is a woman between 40 and 50 years old with acute COVID-19. Each CDR3 is given with its conserved first and last residue. D genes are given only for firm matches. The size field is filled for only some rows; it gives once, few, many or a size class.

>TRBV4-2|TRBJ2-5|NA|TRBD1
CASSQRGLRETQYF
TGTGCCAGCAGCCAAAGGGGGCTGAGGGAGACCCAGTACTTC
>TRBV5-5|TRBJ2-1|NA|TRBD1
CASSLGRGNYNEQFF
TGTGCCAGCAGCTTGGGCAGGGGGAACTACAATGAGCAGTTCTTC
>TRBV28|TRBJ2-5|NA|NA
CASSSKMGRETQYF
TGTGCCAGCAGTTCTAAGATGGGGCGTGAGACCCAGTACTTC
>TRBV9|TRBJ2-2|NA|TRBD2
CATTGLADNTGELFF
TGTGCCACCACGGGCCTAGCGGATAACACCGGGGAGCTGTTTTTT
>TRBV6-5|TRBJ2-5|NA|NA
CASRSPGQQETQYF
TGTGCCAGCAGGTCTCCGGGACAACAAGAGACCCAGTACTTC
>TRBV7-6|TRBJ2-3|NA|NA
CASSKTVTDTQYF
TGTGCCAGCAGCAAGACAGTCACCGATACGCAGTATTTT
>TRBV30|TRBJ2-1|few|NA
CAWSPQASEQFF
TGTGCCTGGAGTCCCCAGGCCAGTGAGCAGTTCTTC
>TRBV24-1|TRBJ2-3|NA|TRBD2
CATSDGLAGAF
TGTGCCACCAGTGATGGACTAGCGGGAGCTTTT
>TRBV19|TRBJ1-4|NA|NA
CASTSRRATNEKLFF
TGTGCCAGTACGTCTCGAAGAGCAACTAATGAAAAACTGTTTTTT
>TRBV19|TRBJ2-7|NA|TRBD1
CASSRDRELYEQYF
TGTGCCAGTAGCCGGGACAGGGAATTGTACGAGCAGTACTTC